The rows below give T cell receptor beta chains drawn from one sample of a study of blood T cell repertoires in COVID-19. Measured with immunoSEQ multiplex PCR; TCRdb has only the in-frame clones, and not every one. The sample has about 380,000 clones, 70% to 90% seen once. What was sequenced was PBMCs or T cells enriched from blood (not recorded which). The receptors were gathered from a man aged 25-45 years who had recovered from COVID-19. Each CDR3 is given with its conserved first and last residue. Clone size is not always given. Where it is, it says once, few, many or a class for expanded clones.

j_call v_call clone_size cdr3_aa
TRBJ2-3 TRBV6-1 NA CASSGSGTGAADTQYF
TRBJ2-7 TRBV4-3 NA CASSQEVSQAREQYF
TRBJ1-6 TRBV9 NA CASSPDTQGSPLHF
TRBJ1-6 TRBV19 NA CASTGDSSYSPLHF
TRBJ1-2 TRBV23-1 NA CASPQQVYYGYTF
TRBJ1-2 TRBV19 NA CASSPLTAGTVETFF
TRBJ2-1 TRBV9 NA CASSVDASGGEQFF
TRBJ1-5 TRBV6-2/TRBV6-3 few CASSYSYRAPARPQHF
TRBJ1-2 TRBV9 NA CASSVAQGLGYGYTF
TRBJ1-3 TRBV7-2 NA CAGGGPGNTIYF
TRBJ1-2 TRBV6-5 NA CASFLPSGYTF
TRBJ1-6 TRBV12-5 NA CASGSLNPRTVNSPLHF
TRBJ2-1 TRBV7-6 once CASSLGGGAGANYNEQFF
TRBJ1-2 TRBV30 once CAWSVFRGEGYTF
TRBJ1-2 TRBV5-1 NA CASSFGTGGSGYTF
TRBJ1-1 TRBV10-3 NA CAISGTGNEAFF
TRBJ1-1 TRBV4-1 NA CASSQNRDSNTEAFF
TRBJ2-7 TRBV4-1 NA CASSQEAGTGVYEQYF
TRBJ1-3 TRBV4-3 NA CASRPGTGPGNTIYF
TRBJ2-1 TRBV30 NA CAWMAGEYNEQFF
TRBJ1-1 TRBV9 NA CASSVGKGPNTEAFF
TRBJ2-2 TRBV2 NA CASSEAGPAGELFF
TRBJ2-7 TRBV19 NA CASTPTGRSYEQYF
TRBJ1-5 TRBV15 NA CATSRETGFGQPQHF
TRBJ1-2 TRBV4-1 NA CASSQDGQTGNYGYTF
TRBJ1-4 TRBV15 NA CATSSPTTNEKLFF
TRBJ2-1 TRBV5-4 NA CASSLTSGNEQFF
TRBJ1-2 TRBV5-4 NA CASSSGTGGVYGYTF
TRBJ1-4 TRBV29-1 NA CSAAGVGEKLFF
TRBJ1-1 TRBV5-6 NA CASSLVMNTEAFF
TRBJ2-2 TRBV3-1/TRBV3-2 NA CASSQVVWISEVELFF
TRBJ2-7 TRBV10-3 NA CAISDRAAPDGQYF
TRBJ2-7 TRBV7-9 NA CASSEVAGEISYEQYF
TRBJ2-7 TRBV5-1 NA CASSLTGDTYEQYF
TRBJ1-2 TRBV18 NA CASSPPGQGTGGYTF
TRBJ2-1 TRBV7-9 NA CASSSRGQGDHNEQFF
TRBJ1-2 TRBV7-2 NA CASSLDSNYGYTF
TRBJ2-3 TRBV7-2 NA CASSSPRTGGEDTQYF
TRBJ1-1 TRBV10-2 NA CASSVEHRNTEAFF
TRBJ1-1 TRBV6-5 NA CASSYYGYTEAFF
TRBJ1-5 TRBV30 NA CAWSVSDSYSNQPQHF
TRBJ2-3 TRBV29-1 NA CSVPKRVGDTQYF
TRBJ1-1 TRBV4-1 NA CASSPSGQGQGNTEAFF
TRBJ2-6 TRBV18 NA CASSLKWGDRSSSGANVLTF
TRBJ2-3 TRBV5-1 NA CASSSGTVTDTQYF
TRBJ1-1 TRBV2 NA CASRNTGVNTEAFF
TRBJ2-5 TRBV5-1 NA CASSSFPGIQETQYF
TRBJ2-7 TRBV4-3 NA CASSQDLQGAYEQYF
TRBJ2-1 TRBV6-5 NA CASSLSGGASNEQFF
TRBJ1-2 TRBV11-2 NA CASSSGTGVFYGYTF
TRBJ2-7 TRBV30 few CAWSVPSLHPGNEQYF
TRBJ1-4 TRBV7-9 NA CASSLGGQGVEKLFF